These T cell receptor beta chains were read from a single sample in a study of cytomegalovirus exposure and HLA in healthy donors. TCRdb's copy holds only in-frame clones and misses some; the assay was immunoSEQ multiplex PCR. The sample comprises some 170,000 clones, 70% to 85% of which are singletons, and 2% to 2.5% rests with the top ten. The source material was PBMCs. These receptors originate from a human donor in good health. CDR3s include the opening cysteine and the closing phenylalanine or tryptophan. Fields, in order: V gene, D gene, CDR3 length, clone size, J gene, CDR3 DNA, CDR3 protein. A D gene is named only where the DNA matches it firmly. Not every row has a clone size; where given, it reads once, few, many or a size class.

v_call: TRBV19; d_call: .; cdr3_length: 16; clone_size: .; j_call: TRBJ1-6; cdr3_nt: TGTGCCAGTAGGACGACATCGAGCTCCTATAATTCACCCCTCCACTTT; cdr3_aa: CASRTTSSSYNSPLHF
v_call: TRBV29-1; d_call: .; cdr3_length: 13; clone_size: .; j_call: TRBJ2-1; cdr3_nt: TGCAGCGTTGAATCCCCAGGGCTCGATGAGCAGTTCTTC; cdr3_aa: CSVESPGLDEQFF
v_call: TRBV4-1; d_call: TRBD2; cdr3_length: 16; clone_size: .; j_call: TRBJ2-5; cdr3_nt: TGCGCCAGCAGCCTGGGACTAGCGGGGGTCCAAGAGACCCAGTACTTC; cdr3_aa: CASSLGLAGVQETQYF
v_call: TRBV4-3; d_call: TRBD1; cdr3_length: 15; clone_size: few; j_call: TRBJ1-1; cdr3_nt: TGCGCCAGCAGCCAAAGAGGAGGGGGCTCCACTGAAGCTTTCTTT; cdr3_aa: CASSQRGGGSTEAFF
v_call: TRBV7-6; d_call: TRBD1; cdr3_length: 15; clone_size: .; j_call: TRBJ2-7; cdr3_nt: TGTGCCAGCAGCGAAGCCGGGACAGGGACCTACGAGCAGTACTTC; cdr3_aa: CASSEAGTGTYEQYF
v_call: TRBV6-5; d_call: .; cdr3_length: 14; clone_size: .; j_call: TRBJ1-1; cdr3_nt: TGTGCCAGCAGCCTACAGGGATGGAACACTGAAGCTTTCTTT; cdr3_aa: CASSLQGWNTEAFF
v_call: TRBV19; d_call: TRBD1; cdr3_length: 17; clone_size: .; j_call: TRBJ2-6; cdr3_nt: TGTGCCAGTAGTATAGGGACAGGGGGAAACTGGGCCAACGTCCTGACTTTC; cdr3_aa: CASSIGTGGNWANVLTF
v_call: TRBV2; d_call: .; cdr3_length: 14; clone_size: few; j_call: TRBJ1-1; cdr3_nt: TGTGCCAGCAGTGAGGGAGGGACTATAGCTGAAGCTTTCTTT; cdr3_aa: CASSEGGTIAEAFF
v_call: TRBV6-6; d_call: .; cdr3_length: 14; clone_size: .; j_call: TRBJ1-1; cdr3_nt: TGTGCCAGCAGTTTCGGCAGGGTAGACACTGAAGCTTTCTTT; cdr3_aa: CASSFGRVDTEAFF
v_call: TRBV13; d_call: .; cdr3_length: 16; clone_size: .; j_call: TRBJ1-6; cdr3_nt: TGTGCCAGCAGCTTCGGTTCAGGGTCGCGGAGTTCACCCCTCCACTTT; cdr3_aa: CASSFGSGSRSSPLHF
v_call: TRBV2; d_call: TRBD1; cdr3_length: 17; clone_size: .; j_call: TRBJ1-1; cdr3_nt: TGTGCCAGCAGAGCGACCAGGACAGGGCTTACGGTGACTGAAGCTTTCTTT; cdr3_aa: CASRATRTGLTVTEAFF
v_call: TRBV18; d_call: TRBD1; cdr3_length: 18; clone_size: .; j_call: TRBJ1-3; cdr3_nt: TGTGCCAGCTCACCTGTAGGACAGGGCGCTGGCTCTGGAAACACCATATATTTT; cdr3_aa: CASSPVGQGAGSGNTIYF
v_call: TRBV28; d_call: TRBD1; cdr3_length: 17; clone_size: .; j_call: TRBJ2-1; cdr3_nt: TGTGCCAGCAGGGGACAGGGGGCACGAAGCTCCTACAATGAGCAGTTCTTC; cdr3_aa: CASRGQGARSSYNEQFF
v_call: TRBV5-5; d_call: TRBD1; cdr3_length: 15; clone_size: .; j_call: TRBJ2-7; cdr3_nt: TGTGCCAGCAGCCTGGACAGGGTTTTTTCCTACGAGCAGTACTTC; cdr3_aa: CASSLDRVFSYEQYF
v_call: TRBV10-1; d_call: .; cdr3_length: 16; clone_size: .; j_call: TRBJ1-1; cdr3_nt: TGCGCCAGCAGTGAGTCTAAGAGTGCGGGGACCCCTGAAGCTTTCTTT; cdr3_aa: CASSESKSAGTPEAFF
v_call: TRBV11-1; d_call: TRBD1; cdr3_length: 15; clone_size: .; j_call: TRBJ1-1; cdr3_nt: TGTGCCAGCAGCCCCGCCGGGACAGTCTCACCCGGGGCTTTCTTT; cdr3_aa: CASSPAGTVSPGAFF
v_call: TRBV6-5; d_call: .; cdr3_length: 15; clone_size: .; j_call: TRBJ1-6; cdr3_nt: TGTGCCAGCATTCCCGACGGAGATTATAATTCACCCCTCCACTTT; cdr3_aa: CASIPDGDYNSPLHF
v_call: TRBV7-9; d_call: TRBD2; cdr3_length: 16; clone_size: .; j_call: TRBJ2-3; cdr3_nt: TGTGCCAGCAGCGCCCCGGGGGGGCTGAGCACAGATACGCAGTATTTT; cdr3_aa: CASSAPGGLSTDTQYF
v_call: TRBV6-5; d_call: .; cdr3_length: 12; clone_size: .; j_call: TRBJ2-5; cdr3_nt: TGTGCCAGCAGTTACGACAGAAAGACCCAGTACTTC; cdr3_aa: CASSYDRKTQYF
v_call: TRBV11-3; d_call: TRBD1; cdr3_length: 14; clone_size: .; j_call: TRBJ2-2; cdr3_nt: TGTGCCAGCAGGCCAGGGGGCAACACCGGGGAGCTGTTTTTT; cdr3_aa: CASRPGGNTGELFF
v_call: TRBV2; d_call: TRBD1; cdr3_length: 14; clone_size: .; j_call: TRBJ1-5; cdr3_nt: TGTGCCAGCAGGGGGACAGCCAGCGGTCAGCCCCAGCATTTT; cdr3_aa: CASRGTASGQPQHF
v_call: TRBV10-3; d_call: TRBD2; cdr3_length: 16; clone_size: .; j_call: TRBJ2-2; cdr3_nt: TGTGCCATCAGGGGAGCCGGGACTAGTGACACCGGGGAGCTGTTTTTT; cdr3_aa: CAIRGAGTSDTGELFF
v_call: TRBV19; d_call: TRBD1; cdr3_length: 15; clone_size: .; j_call: TRBJ1-2; cdr3_nt: TGTGCCAGTAGTATAGTTCCGGACAGGTCTAGTGGCTACACCTTC; cdr3_aa: CASSIVPDRSSGYTF
v_call: TRBV6-5; d_call: .; cdr3_length: 15; clone_size: .; j_call: TRBJ2-1; cdr3_nt: TGTGCCAGCAGTTACTCGAATCGGGGGATCTATGAGCAGTTCTTC; cdr3_aa: CASSYSNRGIYEQFF
v_call: TRBV11-1; d_call: TRBD1; cdr3_length: 16; clone_size: few; j_call: TRBJ1-1; cdr3_nt: TGTGCCAGCAGCCCCCGGACAGGACCCATGAACACTGAAGCTTTCTTT; cdr3_aa: CASSPRTGPMNTEAFF
v_call: TRBV5-1; d_call: .; cdr3_length: 15; clone_size: .; j_call: TRBJ2-3; cdr3_nt: TGCGCCAGCAGCTCCGGTAGGACATCCACAGATACGCAGTATTTT; cdr3_aa: CASSSGRTSTDTQYF
v_call: TRBV29-1; d_call: .; cdr3_length: 15; clone_size: .; j_call: TRBJ2-1; cdr3_nt: TGCAGCGTTGAGTTAGGTAGCGGAGCTTACAATGAGCAGTTCTTC; cdr3_aa: CSVELGSGAYNEQFF
v_call: TRBV19; d_call: TRBD1; cdr3_length: 17; clone_size: .; j_call: TRBJ2-5; cdr3_nt: TGTGCCAGTAGTTCAATGCTGCGGACAGGCGGGCAAGAGACCCAGTACTTC; cdr3_aa: CASSSMLRTGGQETQYF
v_call: TRBV2; d_call: .; cdr3_length: 15; clone_size: .; j_call: TRBJ2-3; cdr3_nt: TGTGCCAGCAGCGCGGGGAGTTCAAGCACAGATACGCAGTATTTT; cdr3_aa: CASSAGSSSTDTQYF
v_call: TRBV5-1; d_call: .; cdr3_length: 15; clone_size: .; j_call: TRBJ2-1; cdr3_nt: TGCGCCAGCAGCTTGGGGACTCCGTACTACAATGAGCAGTTCTTC; cdr3_aa: CASSLGTPYYNEQFF
v_call: TRBV6-1; d_call: .; cdr3_length: 16; clone_size: few; j_call: TRBJ2-3; cdr3_nt: TGTGCCAGCAGTGTAACAGTACAGGTTTTTCGGGATACGCAGTATTTT; cdr3_aa: CASSVTVQVFRDTQYF
v_call: TRBV7-9; d_call: .; cdr3_length: 15; clone_size: .; j_call: TRBJ1-4; cdr3_nt: TGTGCCAGCAGCTTAATTGTGGGGCTCAATGAAAAACTGTTTTTT; cdr3_aa: CASSLIVGLNEKLFF
v_call: TRBV6-1; d_call: TRBD2; cdr3_length: 12; clone_size: .; j_call: TRBJ2-5; cdr3_nt: TGTGAGCGGGGGGGCCGCCAAGAGACCCAGTACTTC; cdr3_aa: CERGGRQETQYF
v_call: TRBV15; d_call: TRBD1; cdr3_length: 15; clone_size: .; j_call: TRBJ1-2; cdr3_nt: TGTGCCACCAGCAGAGCCCCCGCAGGGGGCTATGGCTACACCTTC; cdr3_aa: CATSRAPAGGYGYTF
v_call: TRBV9; d_call: .; cdr3_length: 14; clone_size: .; j_call: TRBJ1-1; cdr3_nt: TGTGCCAGCAGCGTAGGCGGGGTAACCACTGAAGCTTTCTTT; cdr3_aa: CASSVGGVTTEAFF
v_call: TRBV5-4; d_call: TRBD2; cdr3_length: 16; clone_size: .; j_call: TRBJ2-2; cdr3_nt: TGTGCCAGCAGCTGGGGACTAGCGGGTGACACCGGGGAGCTGTTTTTT; cdr3_aa: CASSWGLAGDTGELFF
v_call: TRBV5-1; d_call: .; cdr3_length: 14; clone_size: .; j_call: TRBJ1-4; cdr3_nt: TGCGCCAGCAGGCGTTATGGAGGGGATGAAAAACTGTTTTTT; cdr3_aa: CASRRYGGDEKLFF
v_call: TRBV7-2; d_call: TRBD1; cdr3_length: 13; clone_size: .; j_call: TRBJ2-7; cdr3_nt: TGTGCCAGCAGCGGATGGGACAGCTACGAGCAGTACTTC; cdr3_aa: CASSGWDSYEQYF
v_call: TRBV7-9; d_call: .; cdr3_length: 14; clone_size: .; j_call: TRBJ2-2; cdr3_nt: TGTGCCAGCAGCCGGTTAACGAACACCGGGGAGCTGTTTTTT; cdr3_aa: CASSRLTNTGELFF
v_call: TRBV19; d_call: TRBD1; cdr3_length: 14; clone_size: .; j_call: TRBJ1-1; cdr3_nt: TGTGCCAGTACCGCCCTGACAGGGGGCACTGAAGCTTTCTTT; cdr3_aa: CASTALTGGTEAFF
v_call: TRBV7-9; d_call: .; cdr3_length: 14; clone_size: .; j_call: TRBJ1-1; cdr3_nt: TGTGCCAGCAGCTTCAGACAGATGAACACTGAAGCTTTCTTT; cdr3_aa: CASSFRQMNTEAFF
v_call: TRBV5-1; d_call: .; cdr3_length: 19; clone_size: .; j_call: TRBJ1-1; cdr3_nt: TGCGCCAGCAGCTTTATTGGGGCGGGGGCCGCCTTGATGAACACTGAAGCTTTCTTT; cdr3_aa: CASSFIGAGAALMNTEAFF
v_call: TRBV7-9; d_call: .; cdr3_length: 16; clone_size: .; j_call: TRBJ1-2; cdr3_nt: TGTGCCAGCAGCCCCCGGGGAGGGGCATCTAACTATGGCTACACCTTC; cdr3_aa: CASSPRGGASNYGYTF
v_call: TRBV6-5; d_call: .; cdr3_length: 15; clone_size: .; j_call: TRBJ2-7; cdr3_nt: TGTGCCAGCACCCCAGCGCGGAGGGCCAACTACGAGCAGTACTTC; cdr3_aa: CASTPARRANYEQYF
v_call: TRBV30; d_call: .; cdr3_length: 14; clone_size: few; j_call: TRBJ2-1; cdr3_nt: TGTGCCTGGAGTGTACCGGGGGTAGACAATGAGCAGTTCTTC; cdr3_aa: CAWSVPGVDNEQFF
v_call: TRBV6-4; d_call: TRBD2; cdr3_length: 16; clone_size: few; j_call: TRBJ2-3; cdr3_nt: TGTGCCAGCTTTATTCCTAGCGGGGGGTCCACAGATACGCAGTATTTT; cdr3_aa: CASFIPSGGSTDTQYF
v_call: TRBV7-7; d_call: .; cdr3_length: 14; clone_size: .; j_call: TRBJ1-1; cdr3_nt: TGTGCTAGCAGCCCCCCAGGGGCTAACACTGAAGCTTTCTTT; cdr3_aa: CASSPPGANTEAFF
v_call: TRBV5-1; d_call: TRBD2; cdr3_length: 13; clone_size: .; j_call: TRBJ2-7; cdr3_nt: TGCGCCAGCAGTTACACTAGCGGGTACGAGCAGTACTTC; cdr3_aa: CASSYTSGYEQYF
v_call: TRBV7-2; d_call: TRBD2; cdr3_length: 19; clone_size: .; j_call: TRBJ2-2; cdr3_nt: TGTGCCAGCAGCTTAGCGTACTCTCACTGGCGGGGGGACACCGGGGAGCTGTTTTTT; cdr3_aa: CASSLAYSHWRGDTGELFF
v_call: TRBV7-2; d_call: .; cdr3_length: 15; clone_size: .; j_call: TRBJ1-4; cdr3_nt: TGTGCCAGCAGCTTATTAAGGGGATCTGCTGTAAAACTGTTTTTT; cdr3_aa: CASSLLRGSAVKLFF
v_call: TRBV4-1; d_call: TRBD2; cdr3_length: 17; clone_size: .; j_call: TRBJ2-1; cdr3_nt: TGCGCCAGCAGCCAAGGTTATAGCGGGAGCTCCTACAATGAGCAGTTCTTC; cdr3_aa: CASSQGYSGSSYNEQFF
v_call: TRBV10-2; d_call: TRBD1; cdr3_length: 15; clone_size: .; j_call: TRBJ1-1; cdr3_nt: TGCGCCAGCAGTGAGTATGGGACAGTAGGCACTGAAGCTTTCTTT; cdr3_aa: CASSEYGTVGTEAFF
v_call: TRBV7-2; d_call: .; cdr3_length: 14; clone_size: .; j_call: TRBJ1-2; cdr3_nt: TGTGCCAGCAGCTCAGACAGTACTAACTATGGCTACACCTTC; cdr3_aa: CASSSDSTNYGYTF